This section outlines one T cell receptor (beta chain) sequence together with its context. With V trimmed by 0 bases and J by 9 bases, 4 bases remained unmatched. The CDR3 contains 14 residues. Germline V gene sequence: CDR1 MNHEY, CDR2 SVGAGI. In the original workflow: The authors estimated nucleated cell counts from reference gene primer amplification. The repertoire was sequenced with immunoSEQ multiplex PCR; TCRdb's copy has only in-frame clones and lacks some. The D gene and trimming were derived from the DNA, and the V and J assignments and clone size from that table. In the table there are about 210,000 clones, 86% of which are singletons. The data belong to a study of blood T cell repertoires in COVID-19. Grouping used clinical history reported by participants in a survey and questionnaire.

The chain is built from TRBV6-5 and TRBJ2-1; TRBD2 matches 8 bases. This clonotype originated in a woman in her forties in a cohort exposed to, infected with or recovered from COVID-19 (not recorded which). Sequences were obtained from PBMCs or T cells enriched from blood (not recorded which). This CDR3 is CASSYSAGEGEQFF. The CDR3 DNA sequence: TGTGCCAGCAGTTACTCAGCGGGAGAGGGTGAGCAGTTCTTC.